A single sample is the source of the 12 T cell receptor beta chains below, sequenced in a study of blood T cells in healthy people across ages. A J-beta primer mix and a sample-barcoded 5' primer were used in a second PCR of roughly 7 to 12 cycles. Each CDR3 protein is one row after TCRdb ran MiXCR on the 5' RACE reads. The sample yields hundreds of thousands of distinct CDR3 sequences, around a fifth seen once. What was sequenced was blood. These receptors were collected from a man between 65 and 85 years old in good health.

V gene TRBV29-1 combines with J gene TRBJ2-7; D remains ambiguous. CDR1 and CDR2 (germline): SQVTM, ANQGSEA. The CDR3 extends over 12 amino acids. Trimming left V 3 bases short and J 0 bases short, with 6 bases between. The CDR3 is CSVENSSYEQYF. CDR3 in DNA: TGCAGCGTTGAGAACAGCTCCTACGAGCAGTACTTC.

This clonotype was found many times. The chain joins TRBV20-1 to TRBJ2-7; D remains unclear. Germline V lookup: CDR1 DFQATT, CDR2 SNEGSKA (reference sequence). The CDR3 loop spans 12 amino acids. Trimming took 3 bases from V and 7 from J, leaving 13 bases between them. CDR3 DNA sequence: TGCAGTGCTAGGACTCATAGAACTGAGCAGTACTTC. This codes for CSARTHRTEQYF.

This chain links TRBV7-6 with TRBJ2-7, with 7 bases fitting TRBD1. The germline CDR1 and CDR2 sequences are SGHVS and FNYEAQ. The CDR3 is made up of 17 amino acids. V was pared by 4 bases and J by 2 bases, with 14 bases of the junction left unmatched. This chain's CDR3 is CASSSHLGQKNTYEQYF. The CDR3 DNA reads as TGTGCCAGCAGCTCACATTTGGGACAGAAAAACACCTACGAGCAGTACTTC.

The V gene is TRBV4-3, the J gene TRBJ2-5; 7 nucleotides agree with TRBD1. Judging by the DNA end, TRBJ2-7 fits better; the J call may be wrong. Germline V gene sequence: CDR1 LGHNA, CDR2 YSLEER. This CDR3 contains 14 residues. In DNA form, the CDR3 reads TGCGCCAGCAGCCAAGGACAGGGTCGGAACGAGCAGTACTTC. Encoded protein: CASSQGQGRNEQYF.

This clonotype came up many times. The chain joins TRBV7-9 to TRBJ2-6; 7 bases are shared with TRBD1. The germline gives CDR1 SEHNR, CDR2 FQNEAQ (reference sequence). This CDR3 region has 17 residues. V shed 5 bases, J shed 2 bases, and the junction held 9 bases outside the gene matches. In DNA, the CDR3 is TGTGCCAGCAGCCTCCGGACAGGTCTTGCTGGGGCCAACGTCCTGACTTTC. It specifies CASSLRTGLAGANVLTF.

V gene TRBV5-1 combines with J gene TRBJ2-5; D unclear. The germline CDR1 and CDR2 sequences are SGHRS and YFSETQ. The length of the CDR3 is 15 residues. The V end was cut by 0 bases, the J end by 5 bases, with 14 bases between. The CDR3 DNA is TGCGCCAGCAGCTTGGATGCCACACGTACGGAGACCCAGTACTTC. Translating gives CASSLDATRTETQYF.

This clonotype came up many times. The chain carries TRBV29-1 and TRBJ2-1; D gene uncertain. V lost 1 base and J 6 bases, leaving 10 bases between the germline ends. The CDR3 is 13 residues long. In germline, CDR1 is SQVTM, CDR2 ANQGSEA. CDR3 DNA sequence: TGCAGCGTTGAAGCAAGAGCTGGCAATGAGCAGTTCTTC. This codes for CSVEARAGNEQFF.

This clonotype was detected many times. J is TRBJ1-3 and V is TRBV20-1; TRBD1 matches at 9 bases. The CDR3 runs 15 residues. V shed 3 bases, J shed 0 bases, and the junction held 3 bases outside the gene matches. The germline V gene encodes CDR1 DFQATT and CDR2 SNEGSKA (reference sequence). The CDR3 is CSASDRGSSGNTIYF. The CDR3 bases are TGCAGTGCTAGTGACAGGGGGAGCTCTGGAAACACCATATATTTT.

The rearrangement uses TRBV12-3 or TRBV12-4 and TRBJ1-3; D gene unclear. Trimming took off 3 bases at V and 0 bases at J, with 9 bases between the two ends. CDR3 length: 15 residues. The CDR3 DNA reads TGTGCCAGCAGTTTCGACACCGACTCTGGAAACACCATATATTTT. Translated, it gives CASSFDTDSGNTIYF.

This clonotype was seen more than once but under ten times. The chain joins TRBV20-1 to TRBJ1-1; 7 bases agree with TRBD1. The J segment lost 2 bases and the V segment lost 1 base, leaving 13 bases of the junction unmatched. Germline lookup yields CDR1 DFQATT and CDR2 SNEGSKA (reference sequence). CDR3 length equals 17 residues. CDR3 in DNA: TGCAGTGCTAGAGGGGCCCCTAAACCAGGGGGTAACACTGAAGCTTTCTTT. Translated, it gives CSARGAPKPGGNTEAFF.

The chain has TRBV5-1 and TRBJ2-3, with a weak D call TRBD2 (6 bases). Germline V gives CDR1 SGHRS, CDR2 YFSETQ. V was trimmed by 3 bases and J by 2 bases, leaving 13 bases between them. The CDR3 contains 15 residues. CDR3: CASSSGTEFTDTQYF. The CDR3 region has the DNA TGCGCCAGCAGCTCCGGGACTGAGTTCACAGATACGCAGTATTTT. The entire variable domain, with the rest obtained from reference TRBV5-1 and TRBJ2-3, is as follows: KAGVTQTPRYLIKTRGQQVTLSCSPISGHRSVSWYQQTPGQGLQFLFEYFSETQRNKGNFPGRFSGRQFSNSRSEMNVSTLELGDSALYLCASSSGTEFTDTQYFGPGTRLTVL.

This clonotype was found a few times. It is likely a read error, because the conserved phenylalanine at the end of the CDR3 is missing. V is TRBV12-3 or TRBV12-4 and J is TRBJ1-4; the D is unclear. Trimming left V 5 bases short and J 0 bases short, with 7 bases between. There are 14 residues in the CDR3. The CDR3 bases are TGTGCCAGCAGTCCACAGCCAACTAATGAAAAACTGTTTTCT. It translates to CASSPQPTNEKLFS.